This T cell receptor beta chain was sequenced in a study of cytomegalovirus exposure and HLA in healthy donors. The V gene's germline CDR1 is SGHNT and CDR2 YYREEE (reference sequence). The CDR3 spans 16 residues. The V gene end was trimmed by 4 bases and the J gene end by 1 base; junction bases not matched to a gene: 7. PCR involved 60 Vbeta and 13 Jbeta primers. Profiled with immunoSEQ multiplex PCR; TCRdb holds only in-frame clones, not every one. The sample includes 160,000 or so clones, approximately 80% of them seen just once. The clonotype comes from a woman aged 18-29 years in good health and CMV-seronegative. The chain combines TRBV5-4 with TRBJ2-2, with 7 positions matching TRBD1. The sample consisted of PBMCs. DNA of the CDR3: TGTGCCAGCAGCCTCCGGGACAGATTGAACACCGGGGAGCTGTTTTTT. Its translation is CASSLRDRLNTGELFF.